These 13 T cell receptor beta chains were sequenced from one sample in a study of blood T cell repertoires in COVID-19 (TCRdb year 2020). The library was prepared using the immunoSEQ multiplex PCR assay. Not all clones reach the TCRdb copy of this immuneACCESS table, which keeps in-frame sequences only. Checked studies attribute under half of the gap to unresolved V genes and leave the rest unexplained. The sample table holds 150,000 to 200,000 clones, of which roughly four fifths were seen once. Of the sample, 6% to 8% falls within the top ten clones. The sequenced sample consisted of peripheral blood. The receptor set was obtained from a woman aged 65 to 85 with COVID-19, enrolled during active disease.

This rearrangement joins TRBV9 to TRBJ2-5; 8 nucleotides agree with TRBD2. Germline values: CDR1 SGDLS, CDR2 YYNGEE. The V gene end was trimmed by 4 bases and the J gene end by 5 bases; junction bases not matched to a gene: 10. This CDR3 has 15 residues. For the CDR3, the DNA is TGTGCCAGCAGCTTAGGACTAGCTGAGAGGGAGACCCAGTACTTC. Encoded protein: CASSLGLAERETQYF.

The chain employs TRBV29-1 and TRBJ1-1, with a possible D match to TRBD1 (5 bases). Germline V gene lookup returns CDR1 SQVTM and CDR2 ANQGSEA. The CDR3 length is 10 residues. CDR3 sequence reads: CRAGGTEAFF. The CDR3 DNA reads TGCAGGGCCGGGGGCACTGAAGCTTTCTTT. Full variable domain (outside the CDR3, taken from reference TRBV29-1 and TRBJ1-1): SAVISQKPSRDICQRGTSLTIQCQVDSQVTMMFWYRQQPGQSLTLIATANQGSEATYESGFVIDKFPISRPNLTFSTLTVSNMSPEDSSIYLCRAGGTEAFFGQGTRLTVV.

This clone was picked up many times. The chain couples TRBV19 to TRBJ1-2, with 8 bases matching TRBD1. Germline V gives CDR1 LNHDA, CDR2 SQIVND (reference sequence). The CDR3 runs to 14 residues. V lost 4 bases to trimming and J lost 8 bases; unmatched junction nucleotides: 9. The CDR3 coding sequence is TGTGCCAGTAGTACTGGACAGGGAAGGCTCGGCTACACCTTC. Translation: CASSTGQGRLGYTF.

The chain uses TRBV3-1 (or the pseudogene TRBV3-2) and TRBJ1-3, with D unresolved. Germline assignment: CDR1 LGHDT and CDR2 YNNKEL (reference sequence). The V gene lost 3 bases and the J gene lost 1 base, with 10 bases spanning the gap. This CDR3 has 15 amino acids. The CDR3 spells CASSQLRGSGNTIYF. The CDR3 region has the DNA TGTGCCAGCAGCCAGCTCCGGGGTTCTGGAAACACCATATATTTT.

The chain uses TRBV6-1 and TRBJ2-5; perhaps TRBD1 as D (6 bases). Trimming took off 0 bases at V and 4 bases at J, with 18 bases between the two ends. CDR1 is MNHNS, CDR2 SASEGT, per germline. The CDR3 length is 17 residues. CDR3 DNA: TGTGCCAGCAGTGAAGCGGTCGGTTGGGTAGGGGGAGAGACCCAGTACTTC. As protein: CASSEAVGWVGGETQYF.

Note on this clone: Since a much larger clone is just one base distant, this may be a read error. This chain links TRBV4-3 with TRBJ1-1; a weak D match, TRBD1 (6 bases). CDR3 length: 15 residues. Germline assignment: CDR1 LGHNA and CDR2 YSLEER. CDR3 DNA sequence: TGCGCCAGCGGCCAAGTGACAGGAGGGAACACTGAAGCTTTCTTT. It translates to CASGQVTGGNTEAFF.

The V gene is TRBV19, the J gene TRBJ2-7, with D possibly TRBD1 on 6 matching bases. V dropped 3 bases and J dropped 3 bases, with 15 bases sitting between them. This CDR3 contains 15 residues. Germline CDR1 reads LNHDA; CDR2 reads SQIVND (reference sequence). The CDR3 is CASSIAQGVDYEQYF. CDR3 coding DNA: TGTGCCAGTAGTATCGCACAGGGAGTGGACTACGAGCAGTACTTC.

The rearrangement uses TRBV15 and TRBJ2-5; D is undetermined. CDR1 is LNHNV, CDR2 YYDKDF, per germline (reference sequence). The CDR3 consists of 12 residues. Trimming pared 0 bases from V and 7 bases from J, leaving 6 bases between. CDR3 DNA sequence: TGTGCCACCAGCAGAGATGGTAGGACCCAGTACTTC. Translated: CATSRDGRTQYF.

This chain uses TRBV3-1 (or the pseudogene TRBV3-2) with TRBJ2-1; TRBD2 aligns across 8 bases. V shed 4 bases and J 1 base; nucleotides not matched to a gene: 3. Germline lookup yields CDR1 LGHDT and CDR2 YNNKEL (reference sequence). CDR3 length equals 15 residues. The CDR3 reads CASSRAGESYNEQFF. The CDR3, as DNA: TGTGCCAGCAGCCGAGCGGGAGAGTCCTACAATGAGCAGTTCTTC.

This chain joins TRBV2 and TRBJ2-5; the D gene is possibly TRBD2 (6 bases). Germline V lookup: CDR1 SNHLY, CDR2 FYNNEI. This CDR3 spans 15 amino acids. V lost 7 bases, J lost 5 bases, and 20 bases lay in between. The CDR3 region has the DNA TGTGCCAGCAACACACTAGCTGTTACGATGGAGACCCAGTACTTC. Translated, it gives CASNTLAVTMETQYF. Looking up the rest from reference TRBV2 and TRBJ2-5 gives the full variable domain: EPEVTQTPSHQVTQMGQEVILRCVPISNHLYFYWYRQILGQKVEFLVSFYNNEISEKSEIFDDQFSVERPDGSNFTLKIRSTKLEDSAMYFCASNTLAVTMETQYFGPGTRLLVL.

This clone was counted a few times. The chain joins TRBV5-1 to TRBJ2-3, with 13 bases fitting TRBD2. V was pared by 4 bases and J by 4 bases, with 12 bases of the junction left unmatched. Germline V gene lookup returns CDR1 SGHRS and CDR2 YFSETQ. This CDR3 is 18 amino acids long. The CDR3, as DNA: TGCGCCAGCAGCCGAGAGGGGACTAGCGGGAAGGTCGCAGATACGCAGTATTTT. Protein sequence: CASSREGTSGKVADTQYF.

This clone was found once. The rearrangement uses TRBV12-5 and TRBJ1-1, with TRBD1 identical over 7 bases. The CDR3 has 18 amino acids. CDR1 and CDR2 from the germline V gene are LGHNT and FRNRAP. J gave up 7 bases and V 2 bases, and 19 bases lay outside the gene matches. The CDR3 loop reads CASGLMLGLNRGHREAFF. The CDR3 bases are TGTGCTAGTGGTTTGATGTTGGGCCTCAACAGGGGACACCGTGAAGCTTTCTTT.

This clone was observed a single time. This rearrangement joins TRBV18 to TRBJ2-2, with 9 bases fitting TRBD2. The CDR3 is made up of 14 amino acids. The germline gives CDR1 KGHSH, CDR2 LQKENI. V shed 3 bases and J 6 bases; nucleotides not matched to a gene: 2. The CDR3 DNA is TGTGCCAGCTCACCCGGACTAGCGCCCGGGGAGCTGTTTTTT. This codes for CASSPGLAPGELFF.